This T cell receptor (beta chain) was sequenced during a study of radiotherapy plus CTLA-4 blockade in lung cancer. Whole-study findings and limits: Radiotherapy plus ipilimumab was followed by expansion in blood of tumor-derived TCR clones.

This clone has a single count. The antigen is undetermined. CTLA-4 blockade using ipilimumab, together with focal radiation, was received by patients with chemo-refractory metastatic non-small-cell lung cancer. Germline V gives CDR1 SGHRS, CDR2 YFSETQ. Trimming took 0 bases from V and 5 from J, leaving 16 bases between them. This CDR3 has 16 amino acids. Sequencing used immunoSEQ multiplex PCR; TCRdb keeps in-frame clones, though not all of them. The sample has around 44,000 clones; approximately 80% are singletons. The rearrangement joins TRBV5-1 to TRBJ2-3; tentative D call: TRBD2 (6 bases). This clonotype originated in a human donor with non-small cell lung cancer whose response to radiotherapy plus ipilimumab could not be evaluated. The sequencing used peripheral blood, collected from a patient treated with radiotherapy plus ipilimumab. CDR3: CASSLGGEGWEDTQYF. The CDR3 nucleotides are TGCGCCAGCAGCTTGGGGGGGGAAGGCTGGGAAGATACGCAGTATTTT.